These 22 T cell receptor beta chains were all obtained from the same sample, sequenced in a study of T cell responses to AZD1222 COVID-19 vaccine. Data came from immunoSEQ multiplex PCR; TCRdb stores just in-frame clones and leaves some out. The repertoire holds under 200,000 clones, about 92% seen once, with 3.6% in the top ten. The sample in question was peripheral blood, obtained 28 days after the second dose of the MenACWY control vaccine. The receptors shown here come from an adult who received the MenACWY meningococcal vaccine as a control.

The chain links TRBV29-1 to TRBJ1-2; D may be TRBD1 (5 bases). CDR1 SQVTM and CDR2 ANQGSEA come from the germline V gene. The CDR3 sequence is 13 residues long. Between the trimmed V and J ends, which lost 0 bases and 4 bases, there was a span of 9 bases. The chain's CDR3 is CSVEDQGLYGYTF. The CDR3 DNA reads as TGCAGCGTTGAAGATCAGGGACTCTATGGCTACACCTTC.

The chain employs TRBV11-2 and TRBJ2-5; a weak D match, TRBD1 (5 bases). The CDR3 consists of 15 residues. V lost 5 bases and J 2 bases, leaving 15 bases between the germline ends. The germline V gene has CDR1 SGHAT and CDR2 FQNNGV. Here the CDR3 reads CASSRYGAGQETQYF. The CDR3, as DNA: TGTGCCAGCAGCCGTTATGGGGCTGGACAAGAGACCCAGTACTTC.

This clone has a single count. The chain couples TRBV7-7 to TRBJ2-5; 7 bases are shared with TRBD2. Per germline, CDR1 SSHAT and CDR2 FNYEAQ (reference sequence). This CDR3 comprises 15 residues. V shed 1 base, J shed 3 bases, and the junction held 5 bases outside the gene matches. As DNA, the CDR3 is TGTGCCAGCAGCTTAGGGGGACTACAGAAAGAGACCCAGTACTTC. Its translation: CASSLGGLQKETQYF.

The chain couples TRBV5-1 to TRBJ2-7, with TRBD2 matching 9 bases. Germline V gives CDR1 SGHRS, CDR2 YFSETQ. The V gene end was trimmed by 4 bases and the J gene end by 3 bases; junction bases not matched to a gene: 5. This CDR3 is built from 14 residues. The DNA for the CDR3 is TGCGCCAGCAGCGGCCCTAGCGGGAACTACGAGCAGTACTTC. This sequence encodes CASSGPSGNYEQYF. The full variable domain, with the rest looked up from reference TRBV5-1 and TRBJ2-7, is KAGVTQTPRYLIKTRGQQVTLSCSPISGHRSVSWYQQTPGQGLQFLFEYFSETQRNKGNFPGRFSGRQFSNSRSEMNVSTLELGDSALYLCASSGPSGNYEQYFGPGTRLTVT.

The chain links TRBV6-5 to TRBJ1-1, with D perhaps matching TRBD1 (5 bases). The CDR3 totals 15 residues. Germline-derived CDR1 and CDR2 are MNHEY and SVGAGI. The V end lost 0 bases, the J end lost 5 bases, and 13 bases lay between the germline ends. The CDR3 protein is CASSYSRGTGTEAFF. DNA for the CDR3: TGTGCCAGCAGTTACTCAAGGGGTACGGGGACTGAAGCTTTCTTT.

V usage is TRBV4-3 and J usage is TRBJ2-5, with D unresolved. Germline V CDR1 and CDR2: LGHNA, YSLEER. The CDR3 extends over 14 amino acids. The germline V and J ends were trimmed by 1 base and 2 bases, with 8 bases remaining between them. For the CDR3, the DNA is TGCGCCAGCAGCCAAGCTGGGGAACAAGAGACCCAGTACTTC. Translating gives CASSQAGEQETQYF.

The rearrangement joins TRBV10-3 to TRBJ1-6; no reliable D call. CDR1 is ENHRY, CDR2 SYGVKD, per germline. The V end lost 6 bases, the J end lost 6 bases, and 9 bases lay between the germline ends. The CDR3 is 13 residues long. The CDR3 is CAIRDGPNSPLHF. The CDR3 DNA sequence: TGTGCCATCAGGGACGGACCTAATTCACCCCTCCACTTT.

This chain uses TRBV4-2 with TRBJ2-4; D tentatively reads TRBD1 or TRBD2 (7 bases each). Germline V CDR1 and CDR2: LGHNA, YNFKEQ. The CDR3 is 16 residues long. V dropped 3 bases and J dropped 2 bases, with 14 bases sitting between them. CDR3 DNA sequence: TGTGCCAGCAGCCACCTCAGGGGGGGTACCAAAAACATTCAGTACTTC. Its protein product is CASSHLRGGTKNIQYF.

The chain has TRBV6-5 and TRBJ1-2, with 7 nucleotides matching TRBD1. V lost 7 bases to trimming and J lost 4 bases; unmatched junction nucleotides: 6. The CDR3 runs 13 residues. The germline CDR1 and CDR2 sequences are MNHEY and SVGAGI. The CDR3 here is CASTGTATYGYTF. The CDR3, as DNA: TGTGCCAGCACCGGGACAGCAACCTATGGCTACACCTTC.

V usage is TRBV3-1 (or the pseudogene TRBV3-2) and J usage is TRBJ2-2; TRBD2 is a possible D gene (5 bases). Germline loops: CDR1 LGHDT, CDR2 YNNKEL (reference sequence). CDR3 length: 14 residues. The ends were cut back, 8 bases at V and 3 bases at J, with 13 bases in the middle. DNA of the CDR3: TGTGCCAGCTCCACGGGCGGGTACACCGGGGAGCTGTTTTTT. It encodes CASSTGGYTGELFF.

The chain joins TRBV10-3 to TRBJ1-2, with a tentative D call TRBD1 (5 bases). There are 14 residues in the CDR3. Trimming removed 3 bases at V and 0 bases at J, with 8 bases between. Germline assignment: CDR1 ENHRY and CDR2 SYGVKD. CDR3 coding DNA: TGTGCCATCAGTGATAAGGGGTCTAACTATGGCTACACCTTC. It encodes CAISDKGSNYGYTF.

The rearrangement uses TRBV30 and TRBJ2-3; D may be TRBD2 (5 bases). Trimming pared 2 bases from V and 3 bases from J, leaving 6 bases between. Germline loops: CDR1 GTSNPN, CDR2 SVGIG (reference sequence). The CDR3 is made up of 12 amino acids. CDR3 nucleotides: TGTGCCTGGAGTAGCGGTACAGATACGCAGTATTTT. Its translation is CAWSSGTDTQYF.

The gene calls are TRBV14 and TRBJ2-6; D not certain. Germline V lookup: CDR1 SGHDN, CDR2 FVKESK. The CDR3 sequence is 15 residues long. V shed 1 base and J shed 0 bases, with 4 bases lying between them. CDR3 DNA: TGTGCCAGCAGCCAAGTCCTCTCTGGGGCCAACGTCCTGACTTTC. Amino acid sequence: CASSQVLSGANVLTF.

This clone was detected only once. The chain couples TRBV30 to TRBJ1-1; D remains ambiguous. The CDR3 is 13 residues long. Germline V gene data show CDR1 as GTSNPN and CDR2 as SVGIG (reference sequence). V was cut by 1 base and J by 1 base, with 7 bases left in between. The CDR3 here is CAWSGQTNTEAFF. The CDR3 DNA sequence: TGTGCCTGGAGTGGTCAAACGAACACTGAAGCTTTCTTT.

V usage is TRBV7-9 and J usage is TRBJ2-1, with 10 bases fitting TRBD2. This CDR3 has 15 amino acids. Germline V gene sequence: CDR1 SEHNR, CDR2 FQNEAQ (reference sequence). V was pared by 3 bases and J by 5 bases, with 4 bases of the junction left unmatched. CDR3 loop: CASSFRTSGHNEQFF. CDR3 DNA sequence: TGTGCCAGCAGCTTTCGGACTAGCGGCCACAATGAGCAGTTCTTC.

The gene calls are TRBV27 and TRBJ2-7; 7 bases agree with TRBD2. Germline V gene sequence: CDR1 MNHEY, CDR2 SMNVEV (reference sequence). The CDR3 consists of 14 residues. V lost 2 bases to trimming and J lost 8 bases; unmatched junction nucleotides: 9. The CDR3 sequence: CASSLEAGPIQQYF. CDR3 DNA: TGTGCCAGCAGTTTAGAAGCGGGGCCCATCCAGCAGTACTTC.

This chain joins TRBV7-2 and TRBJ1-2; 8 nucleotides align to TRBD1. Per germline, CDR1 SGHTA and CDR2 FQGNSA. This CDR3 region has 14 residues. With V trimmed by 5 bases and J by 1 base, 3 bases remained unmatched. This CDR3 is CASSPQGGNYGYTF. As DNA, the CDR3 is TGTGCCAGCAGCCCACAGGGGGGTAACTATGGCTACACCTTC.

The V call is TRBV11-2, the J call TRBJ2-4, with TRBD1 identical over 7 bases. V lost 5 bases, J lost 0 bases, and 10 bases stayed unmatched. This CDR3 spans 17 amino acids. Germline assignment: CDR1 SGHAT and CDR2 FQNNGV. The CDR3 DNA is TGTGCCAGCAGCCCGCTACAGGGGTCCTTAGCCAAAAACATTCAGTACTTC. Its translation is CASSPLQGSLAKNIQYF. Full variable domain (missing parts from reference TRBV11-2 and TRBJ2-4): EAGVAQSPRYKIIEKRQSVAFWCNPISGHATLYWYQQILGQGPKLLIQFQNNGVVDDSQLPKDRFSAERLKGVDSTLKIQPAKLEDSAVYLCASSPLQGSLAKNIQYFGAGTRLSVL.

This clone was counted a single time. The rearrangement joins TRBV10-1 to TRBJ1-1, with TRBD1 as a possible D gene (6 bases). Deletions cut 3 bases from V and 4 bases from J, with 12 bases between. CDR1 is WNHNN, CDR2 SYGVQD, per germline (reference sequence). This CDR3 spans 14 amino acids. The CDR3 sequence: CASSERGTGTEAFF. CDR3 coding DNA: TGCGCCAGCAGTGAAAGGGGGACGGGCACTGAAGCTTTCTTT.

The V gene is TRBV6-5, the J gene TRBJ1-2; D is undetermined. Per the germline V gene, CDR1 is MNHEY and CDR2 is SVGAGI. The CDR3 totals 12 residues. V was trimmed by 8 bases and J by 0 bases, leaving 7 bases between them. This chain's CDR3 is CASETTNYGYTF. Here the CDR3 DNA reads TGTGCCAGCGAGACCACTAACTATGGCTACACCTTC.

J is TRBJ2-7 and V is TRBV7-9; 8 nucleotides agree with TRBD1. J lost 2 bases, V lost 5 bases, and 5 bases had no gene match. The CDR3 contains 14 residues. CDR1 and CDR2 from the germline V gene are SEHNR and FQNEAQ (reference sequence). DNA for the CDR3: TGTGCCAGCAGCCTCCGACAGGGGACCTACGAGCAGTACTTC. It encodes CASSLRQGTYEQYF. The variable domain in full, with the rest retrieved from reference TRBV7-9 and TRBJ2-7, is DTGVSQNPRHKITKRGQNVTFRCDPISEHNRLYWYRQTLGQGPEFLTYFQNEAQLEKSRLLSDRFSAERPKGSFSTLEIQRTEQGDSAMYLCASSLRQGTYEQYFGPGTRLTVT.

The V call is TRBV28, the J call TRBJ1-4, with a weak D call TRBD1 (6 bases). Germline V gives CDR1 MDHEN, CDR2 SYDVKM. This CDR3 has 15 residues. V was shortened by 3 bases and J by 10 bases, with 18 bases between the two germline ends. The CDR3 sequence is CASSFGLSVRGKLFF. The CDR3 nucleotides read TGTGCCAGCAGTTTCGGACTTTCGGTCAGGGGAAAACTGTTTTTT.